Sequencing of this T cell receptor beta chain was carried out in a study of blood T cell repertoires in COVID-19. The sample holds a few counts of this clone. Only in-frame clones appear in the TCRdb table, and some are missing; sequencing was by immunoSEQ multiplex PCR. The sample carries over 300,000 clones, roughly nine tenths recorded once. Sequencing was done on a sample of peripheral blood. The source is a man aged 40-49 years with acute or convalescent COVID-19.

Here the CDR3 DNA reads TGTGCCACCAGTGATGCCACACAGGGGGCTTATGGCTACACCTTC. It codes for CATSDATQGAYGYTF. V and J are TRBV24-1 and TRBJ1-2; TRBD1 matches 9 bases. CDR3 size: 15 residues. Trimming cost V 3 bases and J 5 bases; bases outside gene matches: 6. Germline V gene data show CDR1 as KGHDR and CDR2 as SFDVKD.